This passage covers 9 T cell receptor beta chains from one sample sequenced in a study of a mutant IDH1 vaccine in newly diagnosed glioma. Assay used: immunoSEQ multiplex PCR; TCRdb lists only in-frame clones, some missing. The sample records approximately 31,000 clones, approximately 83% being singletons. Antigens of these TCRs are unknown. Time point given: week 47, end of study. The investigators gave 300 ug of mutant IDH1 20-mer peptide in each vaccine dose, together with topical imiquimod. The input for sequencing was PBMCs, taken from a glioma patient whose treatment included an IDH1 peptide vaccine. These receptors originate from a man between 25 and 39 years old with glioma.

This clone was detected only once. The chain has TRBV5-6 and TRBJ2-3; 8 bases are shared with TRBD2. CDR3 length: 16 amino acids. CDR1 is SGHDT and CDR2 is YYEEEE in the germline V gene. V shed 4 bases, J shed 4 bases, and the junction held 11 bases outside the gene matches. The CDR3 bases are TGTGCCAGCAGCAGCCCGGGACTAGTAGGCCCAGATACGCAGTATTTT. Translating it yields CASSSPGLVGPDTQYF.

This clone was observed a single time. The J gene is TRBJ2-7, the V gene TRBV6-5; maybe TRBD1 (5 bases). Germline lookup yields CDR1 MNHEY and CDR2 SVGAGI. V was shortened by 8 bases and J by 3 bases, with 17 bases between the two germline ends. The CDR3 spans 14 residues. Here the CDR3 reads CASSLRQTDYEQYF. CDR3 nucleotide sequence: TGTGCCAGCTCGCTTCGCCAGACAGACTACGAGCAGTACTTC.

The CDR3 region has the DNA TGTGCCAGCAGCCCCCCCCCGGGGCGGGGTACGCAGTATTTT. Its protein product is CASSPPPGRGTQYF. V gene TRBV5-4 combines with J gene TRBJ2-3, with a possible D match to TRBD2 (6 bases). The CDR3 covers 14 residues. V was pared by 4 bases and J by 8 bases, with 17 bases between. CDR1 and CDR2 from the germline V gene are SGHNT and YYREEE (reference sequence).

The chain couples TRBV7-2 to TRBJ1-5; D unresolved. V shed 0 bases and J shed 7 bases, with 13 bases lying between them. Germline V gives CDR1 SGHTA, CDR2 FQGNSA. The CDR3 sequence is 15 residues long. For the CDR3, the DNA is TGTGCCAGCAGCTTAGCGGTTCGTACCGGGCAGCCCCAGCATTTT. Translation gives CASSLAVRTGQPQHF. Full variable domain (rest looked up from reference TRBV7-2 and TRBJ1-5): GAGVSQSPSNKVTEKGKDVELRCDPISGHTALYWYRQSLGQGLEFLIYFQGNSAPDKSGLPSDRFSAERTGGSVSTLTIQRTQQEDSAVYLCASSLAVRTGQPQHFGDGTRLSIL.

This clone was seen a single time. In nucleotides, the CDR3 is TGTGCCTGGAGTGTAAGGGGGCCCTACGAGCAGTACTTC. The encoded protein is CAWSVRGPYEQYF. The V and J genes are TRBV30 and TRBJ2-7; 7 bases match TRBD1. Unmatched junction bases numbered 1, after V lost 0 bases and J lost 2 bases. Germline CDR1 reads GTSNPN; CDR2 reads SVGIG (reference sequence). The CDR3 is made up of 13 amino acids.

This clone was observed a single time. The chain carries TRBV14 and TRBJ1-5; D perhaps matches TRBD1 (6 bases). Trimming removed 5 bases at V and 2 bases at J, with 16 bases between. Germline V lookup: CDR1 SGHDN, CDR2 FVKESK. The CDR3 totals 16 residues. CDR3 in amino acids: CASSERTASRNQPQHF. The DNA of the CDR3 is TGTGCCAGCAGCGAACGGACAGCAAGTCGCAATCAGCCCCAGCATTTT.

The rearrangement links TRBV7-9 to TRBJ2-2; D is undetermined. CDR1 and CDR2 (germline): SEHNR, FQNEAQ (reference sequence). This CDR3 is built from 14 residues. V lost 2 bases to trimming and J lost 4 bases, with 8 bases between them. The CDR3 DNA is TGTGCCAGCAGCTTATTTAGGGCCACCGGGGAGCTGTTTTTT. Its protein product is CASSLFRATGELFF.

V and J are TRBV19 and TRBJ1-4; a weak D match, TRBD1 (6 bases). V was pared by 3 bases and J by 8 bases, with 16 bases between. Germline CDR1 is LNHDA and CDR2 is SQIVND (reference sequence). The CDR3 is made up of 15 amino acids. The CDR3 coding sequence is TGTGCCAGTAGTATTGCAAGGGACACGAACGAAAAACTGTTTTTT. The encoded protein is CASSIARDTNEKLFF. Using reference TRBV19 and TRBJ1-4 for the parts outside the CDR3, the full variable domain is DGGITQSPKYLFRKEGQNVTLSCEQNLNHDAMYWYRQDPGQGLRLIYYSQIVNDFQKGDIAEGYSVSREKKESFPLTVTSAQKNPTAFYLCASSIARDTNEKLFFGSGTQLSVL.

This clone occurred a few times. The rearrangement uses TRBV30 and TRBJ1-4; 8 nucleotides line up with TRBD1. CDR3 length: 14 residues. V was pared by 6 bases and J by 8 bases, with 11 bases of the junction left unmatched. Germline V gene data show CDR1 as GTSNPN and CDR2 as SVGIG (reference sequence). This CDR3 reads CACRLGQGIEKLFF. The CDR3, as DNA: TGTGCCTGCCGCCTCGGACAGGGAATCGAAAAACTGTTTTTT.